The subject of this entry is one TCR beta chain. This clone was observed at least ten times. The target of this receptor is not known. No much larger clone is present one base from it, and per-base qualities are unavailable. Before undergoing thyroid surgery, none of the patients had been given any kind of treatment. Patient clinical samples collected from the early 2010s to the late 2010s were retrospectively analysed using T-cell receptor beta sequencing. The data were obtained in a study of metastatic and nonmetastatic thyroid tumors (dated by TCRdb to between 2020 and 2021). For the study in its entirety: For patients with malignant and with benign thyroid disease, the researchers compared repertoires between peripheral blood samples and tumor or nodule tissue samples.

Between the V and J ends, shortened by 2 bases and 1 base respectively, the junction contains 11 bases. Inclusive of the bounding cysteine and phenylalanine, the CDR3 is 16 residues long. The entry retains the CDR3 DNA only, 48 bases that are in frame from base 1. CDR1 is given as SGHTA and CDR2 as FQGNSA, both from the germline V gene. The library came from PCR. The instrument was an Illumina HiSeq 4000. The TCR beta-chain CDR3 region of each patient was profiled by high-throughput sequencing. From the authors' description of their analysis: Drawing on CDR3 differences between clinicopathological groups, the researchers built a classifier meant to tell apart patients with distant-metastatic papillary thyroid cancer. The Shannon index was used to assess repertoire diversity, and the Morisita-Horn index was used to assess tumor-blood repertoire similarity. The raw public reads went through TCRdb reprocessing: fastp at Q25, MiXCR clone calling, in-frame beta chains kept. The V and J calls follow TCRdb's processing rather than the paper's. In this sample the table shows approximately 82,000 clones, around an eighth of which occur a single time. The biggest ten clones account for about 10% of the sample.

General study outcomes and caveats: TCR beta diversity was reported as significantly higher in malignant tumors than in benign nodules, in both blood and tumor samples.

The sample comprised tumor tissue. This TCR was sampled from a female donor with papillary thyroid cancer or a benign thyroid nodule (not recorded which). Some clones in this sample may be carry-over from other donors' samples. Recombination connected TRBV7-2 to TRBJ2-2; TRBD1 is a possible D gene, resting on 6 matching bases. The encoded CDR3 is CASSLILQGNTGELFF. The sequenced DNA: TGTGCCAGCAGCTTAATATTACAGGGGAACACCGGGGAGCTGTTTTTT.